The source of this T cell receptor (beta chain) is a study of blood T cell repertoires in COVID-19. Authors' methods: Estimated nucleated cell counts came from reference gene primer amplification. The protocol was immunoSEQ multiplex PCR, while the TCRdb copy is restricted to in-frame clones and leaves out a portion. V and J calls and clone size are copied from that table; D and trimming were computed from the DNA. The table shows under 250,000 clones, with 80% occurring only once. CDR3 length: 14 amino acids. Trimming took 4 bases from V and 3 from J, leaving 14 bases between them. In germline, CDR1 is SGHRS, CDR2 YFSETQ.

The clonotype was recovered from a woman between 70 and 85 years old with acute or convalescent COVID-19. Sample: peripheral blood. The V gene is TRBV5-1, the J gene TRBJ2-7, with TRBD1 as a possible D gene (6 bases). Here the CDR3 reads CASSTTTGYYEQYF. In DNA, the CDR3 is TGCGCCAGCAGCACCACTACAGGGTACTACGAGCAGTACTTC.